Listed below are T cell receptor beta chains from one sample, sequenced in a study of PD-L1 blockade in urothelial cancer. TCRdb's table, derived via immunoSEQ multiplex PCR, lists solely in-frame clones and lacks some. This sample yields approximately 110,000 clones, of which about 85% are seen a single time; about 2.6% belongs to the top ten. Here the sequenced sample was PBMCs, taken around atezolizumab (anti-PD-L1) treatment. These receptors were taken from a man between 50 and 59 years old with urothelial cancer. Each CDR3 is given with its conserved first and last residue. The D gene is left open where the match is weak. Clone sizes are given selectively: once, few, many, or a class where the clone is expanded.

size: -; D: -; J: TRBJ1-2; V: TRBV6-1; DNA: TGTGCCAGCAGTGAATGGGCGGGAGCTAACTATGGCTACACCTTC; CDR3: CASSEWAGANYGYTF
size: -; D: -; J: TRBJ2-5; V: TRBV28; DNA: TGTGCCAGCAGTTCGGGACAAGAAGAGACCCAGTACTTC; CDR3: CASSSGQEETQYF
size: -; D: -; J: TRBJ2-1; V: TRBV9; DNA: TGTGCCAGCAGCCCCCCCCGGGCGGGACCGTACAATGAGCAGTTCTTC; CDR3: CASSPPRAGPYNEQFF
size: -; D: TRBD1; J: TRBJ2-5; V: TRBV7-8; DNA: TGTGCCAGCAGCTTGCACCGGGACAGGCAGACCCAGTACTTC; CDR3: CASSLHRDRQTQYF
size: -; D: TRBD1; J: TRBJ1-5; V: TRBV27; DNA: TGTGCCGGTGGGGCAGGGGGCTTACGCAATCAGCCCCAGCATTTT; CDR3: CAGGAGGLRNQPQHF
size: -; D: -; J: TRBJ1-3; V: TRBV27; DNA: TGTGCCAGCAGTTTATCCGATCGGAACACCATATATTTT; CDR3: CASSLSDRNTIYF
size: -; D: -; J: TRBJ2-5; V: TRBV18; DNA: TGTGCCAGCTCACCACGTAAAATGGGAAGCGGACAGACCCAGTACTTC; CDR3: CASSPRKMGSGQTQYF
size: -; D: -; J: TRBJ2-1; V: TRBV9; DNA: TGTGCCAGCAGCGTAGCGGGGAACAATGAGCAGTTCTTC; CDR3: CASSVAGNNEQFF
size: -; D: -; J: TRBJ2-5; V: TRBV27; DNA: TGTGCCAGCAGAAGCCGGGCTAGCGCCCAAGAGACCCAGTACTTC; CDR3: CASRSRASAQETQYF
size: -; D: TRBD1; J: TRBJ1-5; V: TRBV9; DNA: TGTGCCAGCAGCGTACCGGGACAGGGGGCGATAAGGGCCAATCAGCCCCAGCATTTT; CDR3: CASSVPGQGAIRANQPQHF
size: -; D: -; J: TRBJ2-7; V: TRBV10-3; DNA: TGTGCCATCAGTGCAGGGGCCTATAACATTGGTGAGCAGTACTTC; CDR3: CAISAGAYNIGEQYF
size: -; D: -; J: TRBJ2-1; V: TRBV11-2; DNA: TGTGCCAGCAGCTTAGGTGCTGTGACAGACAAGTACAATGAGCAGTTCTTC; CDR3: CASSLGAVTDKYNEQFF
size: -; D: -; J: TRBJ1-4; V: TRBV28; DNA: TGTGCCAGCTTTTCGGCGCCCGGGACACCTCATGGGGAAAAACTGTTTTTT; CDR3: CASFSAPGTPHGEKLFF
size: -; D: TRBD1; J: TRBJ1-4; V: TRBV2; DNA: TGTGCCAGTCGGGGGACAGGGTTAGAAAAACTGTTTTTT; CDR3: CASRGTGLEKLFF
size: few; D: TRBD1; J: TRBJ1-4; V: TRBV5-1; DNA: TGCGCCAGCAGCTCCCTGGGACAGGGAACTAATGAAAAACTGTTTTTT; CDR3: CASSSLGQGTNEKLFF
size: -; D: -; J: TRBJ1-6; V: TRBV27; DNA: TGTGCCAGCAGTTCGACCCTGACAGTCCCTTCACCCCTCCACTTT; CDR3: CASSSTLTVPSPLHF
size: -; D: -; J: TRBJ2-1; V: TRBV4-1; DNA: TGCGCCAGCAGCCAAGAAGGTTGGGGGGGGCTGCGAGAGCAGTTCTTC; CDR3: CASSQEGWGGLREQFF
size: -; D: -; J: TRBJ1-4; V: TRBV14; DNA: TGTGCCAGCAGCCACAGAGGCACTAATGAAAAACTGTTTTTT; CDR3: CASSHRGTNEKLFF
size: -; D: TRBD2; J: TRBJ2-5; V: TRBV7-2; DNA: TGTGCCAGCAGCTTAGGGCTAGCGGGAGCGAAGACCCAGTACTTC; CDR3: CASSLGLAGAKTQYF
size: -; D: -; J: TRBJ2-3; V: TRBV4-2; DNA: TGTGCCAGCAGCCGAGGAGACAGTTACACAGATACGCAGTATTTT; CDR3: CASSRGDSYTDTQYF
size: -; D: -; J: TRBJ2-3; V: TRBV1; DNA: TGCACCAGCAGCCTCGCCGAGGAAGGCACAGATACGCAGTATTTT; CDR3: CTSSLAEEGTDTQYF
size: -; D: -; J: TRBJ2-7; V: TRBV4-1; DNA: TGCGCCAGCAGCCTTATGGGGGGGCGGACTTACGAGCAGTACTTC; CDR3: CASSLMGGRTYEQYF
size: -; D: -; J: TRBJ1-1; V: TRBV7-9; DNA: TGTGCCAATGCCCGGTTGGCTGAAGCTTTCTTT; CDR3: CANARLAEAFF
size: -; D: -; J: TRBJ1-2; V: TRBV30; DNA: TGTGCCTGGATTCCCGTCCCGTTTATTCTCTATGGCTACACCTTC; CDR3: CAWIPVPFILYGYTF
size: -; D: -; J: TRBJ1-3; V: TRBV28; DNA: TGTGCCAGCAGTTTAACAGGATCTGGAAACACCATATATTTT; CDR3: CASSLTGSGNTIYF
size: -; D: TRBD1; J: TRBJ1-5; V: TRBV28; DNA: TGTGCCAGCAGTGAGGGGGACAGGGGGCATCAGCCCCAGCATTTT; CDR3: CASSEGDRGHQPQHF
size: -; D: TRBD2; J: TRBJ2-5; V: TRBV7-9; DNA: TGTGCCAGCAGCTTAACCCTAGCGGGAGCAAAAGAGACCCAGTACTTC; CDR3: CASSLTLAGAKETQYF
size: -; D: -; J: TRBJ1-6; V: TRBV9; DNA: TGTGCCAGCAGCGTCGGCGGGACCGCTCATTCACCCCTCCACTTT; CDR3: CASSVGGTAHSPLHF
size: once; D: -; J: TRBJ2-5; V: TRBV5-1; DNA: TGCGCCAGCAGCTTGAGTCTGGACAGAGAGACCCAGTACTTC; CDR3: CASSLSLDRETQYF
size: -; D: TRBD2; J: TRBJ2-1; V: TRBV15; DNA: TGTGCCACCAGCAGAACTAATGGAGGAGCGGGACTCTACAATGAGCAGTTCTTC; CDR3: CATSRTNGGAGLYNEQFF
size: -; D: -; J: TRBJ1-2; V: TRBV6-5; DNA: TGTGCCAGCAGTTACGGCTTTGGTTATGGCTACACCTTC; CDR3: CASSYGFGYGYTF
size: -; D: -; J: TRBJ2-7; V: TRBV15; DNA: TGTGCCACCAGCAGCCGTCCGTCCTACGAGCAGTACTTC; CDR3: CATSSRPSYEQYF
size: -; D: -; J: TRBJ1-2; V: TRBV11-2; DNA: TGTGCCAGCAGCTTCACGGCGGGCGGGGATGGCTACACCTTC; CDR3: CASSFTAGGDGYTF
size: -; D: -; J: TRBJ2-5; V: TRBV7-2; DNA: TGTGCCAGCAGCCGAGGGCAAGAGACCCAGTACTTC; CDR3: CASSRGQETQYF
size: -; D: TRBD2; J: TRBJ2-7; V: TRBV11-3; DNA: TGTGCCAGCAGCTTCAGCGGGAGTTCCTACGAGCAGTACTTC; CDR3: CASSFSGSSYEQYF
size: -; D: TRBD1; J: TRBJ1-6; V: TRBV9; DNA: TGTGCCAGCAGCGTAGGGACAGGGGAAAATTCACCCCTCCACTTT; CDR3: CASSVGTGENSPLHF
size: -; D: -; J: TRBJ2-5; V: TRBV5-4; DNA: TGTGCCAGCAGTTCGTTCCAAGAGACCCAGTACTTC; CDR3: CASSSFQETQYF
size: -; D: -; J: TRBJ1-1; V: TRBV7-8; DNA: TGTGCCAGCAGCCCCCTGACAGAGCGGAACACTGAAGCTTTCTTT; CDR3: CASSPLTERNTEAFF
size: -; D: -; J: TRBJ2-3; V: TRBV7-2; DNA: TGTGCCAGCAGAGAGACTCTAGCAACAGATACGCAGTATTTT; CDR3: CASRETLATDTQYF
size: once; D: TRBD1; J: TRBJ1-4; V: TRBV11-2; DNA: TGTGCCAGCAGTGTTGCAGGGGGATCTAATGAAAAACTGTTTTTT; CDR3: CASSVAGGSNEKLFF
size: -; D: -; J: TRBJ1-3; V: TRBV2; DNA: TGTGCCAGCAGCCTCACCACAACGTCTGGAAACACCATATATTTT; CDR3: CASSLTTTSGNTIYF